This is a list of T cell receptor beta chains from one sample in a study of identical twins. From the 5' RACE reads, TCRdb called clonotypes with MiXCR, one entry per CDR3 protein. The repertoire holds about 890,000 distinct CDR3 sequences, with over 9% as singletons. The sample was also reused in another study, on yellow fever vaccine responses in identical twins.

The specimen was PBMCs. These TCRs come from a woman aged 18-35 years in good health. Each CDR3 is given with its conserved first and last residue. The order of the fields is clone size, D gene, V gene, J gene, CDR3 DNA, CDR3 protein. D genes are given only for firm matches. Rows may omit the clone size; those that give it use once, few, many or a size class.

clone_size: few; d_call: TRBD2; v_call: TRBV10-3; j_call: TRBJ2-1; cdr3_nt: TGTGCCATCAGAGCTAGCGGTAGAACCTACAATGAGCAGTTCTTC; cdr3_aa: CAIRASGRTYNEQFF
clone_size: -; d_call: TRBD2; v_call: TRBV5-1; j_call: TRBJ2-2; cdr3_nt: TGCGCCAGCAGCGGATTAGCGGGGTCGTACACCGGGGAGCTGTTTTTT; cdr3_aa: CASSGLAGSYTGELFF
clone_size: few; d_call: TRBD2; v_call: TRBV12-3/TRBV12-4; j_call: TRBJ2-1; cdr3_nt: TGTGCCAGCAGTTTAAGCGGGAGGGCCGAGCTTGAGCAGTTCTTC; cdr3_aa: CASSLSGRAELEQFF
clone_size: few; d_call: -; v_call: TRBV6-2/TRBV6-3; j_call: TRBJ2-3; cdr3_nt: TGTGCCAGCAGTTACACTAGCAGGAGCACAGATACGCAGTATTTT; cdr3_aa: CASSYTSRSTDTQYF
clone_size: few; d_call: -; v_call: TRBV5-1; j_call: TRBJ2-1; cdr3_nt: TGCGCCAGCAGCTTGGCCTCTGGCAGGTACGGGAACGATGAGCAGTTCTTC; cdr3_aa: CASSLASGRYGNDEQFF
clone_size: -; d_call: TRBD2; v_call: TRBV12-3/TRBV12-4; j_call: TRBJ2-3; cdr3_nt: TGTGCCAGCAGCCCCCACGGCGCTAGCGGTAGCACAGATACGCAGTATTTT; cdr3_aa: CASSPHGASGSTDTQYF
clone_size: many; d_call: -; v_call: TRBV12-3/TRBV12-4; j_call: TRBJ1-5; cdr3_nt: TGTGCCAGCAGTCTGAAGGGGTTCGATCAGCCCCAGCATTTT; cdr3_aa: CASSLKGFDQPQHF
clone_size: -; d_call: -; v_call: TRBV11-2; j_call: TRBJ2-5; cdr3_nt: TGTGCCAGCAGCTTAGATTTCGTTTCTGAGACCCAGTACTTC; cdr3_aa: CASSLDFVSETQYF
clone_size: few; d_call: -; v_call: TRBV20-1; j_call: TRBJ2-5; cdr3_nt: TGCAGTGCTCAGGCAGGGGAGACCCAGTACTTC; cdr3_aa: CSAQAGETQYF
clone_size: -; d_call: TRBD1; v_call: TRBV2; j_call: TRBJ1-2; cdr3_nt: TGTGCCAGCAGAGGACAGGGGGCGGCGTATGGCTACACCTTC; cdr3_aa: CASRGQGAAYGYTF
clone_size: many; d_call: -; v_call: TRBV12-3/TRBV12-4; j_call: TRBJ2-1; cdr3_nt: TGTGCCAGCAGTTTATGGCTCAACCAAAATGAGCAGTTCTTC; cdr3_aa: CASSLWLNQNEQFF
clone_size: -; d_call: TRBD2; v_call: TRBV12-5; j_call: TRBJ2-5; cdr3_nt: TGTGCTAGTGGTTTGGGGGACTACTTCCAAGAGACCCAGTACTTC; cdr3_aa: CASGLGDYFQETQYF
clone_size: many; d_call: TRBD1; v_call: TRBV25-1; j_call: TRBJ1-4; cdr3_nt: TGTGCCAGCAGTGAATATCAGGGGACAGGGATTAATGAAAAACTGTTTTTT; cdr3_aa: CASSEYQGTGINEKLFF
clone_size: -; d_call: TRBD1; v_call: TRBV24-1; j_call: TRBJ1-5; cdr3_nt: TGTGCCACCAGTGATCCTGACAGGGATCAGCCCCAGCATTTT; cdr3_aa: CATSDPDRDQPQHF
clone_size: few; d_call: TRBD1; v_call: TRBV20-1; j_call: TRBJ1-5; cdr3_nt: TGCAGTGCTAGTTCGGGACAGGGTGAGAGCAATCAGCCCCAGCATTTT; cdr3_aa: CSASSGQGESNQPQHF
clone_size: -; d_call: TRBD1; v_call: TRBV3-1; j_call: TRBJ2-1; cdr3_nt: TGTGCCAGCAAAGGACAGGGGGCGTTGGGTGAGCAGTTCTTC; cdr3_aa: CASKGQGALGEQFF
clone_size: few; d_call: -; v_call: TRBV20-1; j_call: TRBJ2-1; cdr3_nt: TGCAGTGCTAGTGCGGTCTTAAACAATGAGCAGTTCTTC; cdr3_aa: CSASAVLNNEQFF
clone_size: -; d_call: -; v_call: TRBV2; j_call: TRBJ1-5; cdr3_nt: TGTGCCAGCAGTGGGGAGTATCAGCCCCAGCATTTT; cdr3_aa: CASSGEYQPQHF
clone_size: -; d_call: -; v_call: TRBV12-3/TRBV12-4; j_call: TRBJ2-1; cdr3_nt: TGTGCCAGCACTCGGAGGGGCTACAATGAGCAGTTCTTC; cdr3_aa: CASTRRGYNEQFF
clone_size: -; d_call: TRBD2; v_call: TRBV7-3; j_call: TRBJ2-3; cdr3_nt: TGTGCCAGCAGCAGACAGGCTAGCGGGAGAGGCACAGATACGCAGTATTTT; cdr3_aa: CASSRQASGRGTDTQYF
clone_size: -; d_call: TRBD2; v_call: TRBV2; j_call: TRBJ2-3; cdr3_nt: TGTGCCAGCAGTGAAGGGGCGCCAACTAGCGGGGGGACCAGCACAGATACGCAGTATTTT; cdr3_aa: CASSEGAPTSGGTSTDTQYF
clone_size: -; d_call: TRBD1; v_call: TRBV20-1; j_call: TRBJ1-2; cdr3_nt: TGCAGTGCTAGAGGGGAGGGGGCCAACTATGGCTACACCTTC; cdr3_aa: CSARGEGANYGYTF
clone_size: -; d_call: TRBD2; v_call: TRBV29-1; j_call: TRBJ2-3; cdr3_nt: TGCAGCGTCCTCGTATGGGTCAGCGGGGAGTGGGGCACAGATACGCAGTATTTT; cdr3_aa: CSVLVWVSGEWGTDTQYF
clone_size: few; d_call: -; v_call: TRBV7-2; j_call: TRBJ2-7; cdr3_nt: TGTGCCAGCAGCTTAGAAGCCAGCTCCTACGAGCAGTACTTC; cdr3_aa: CASSLEASSYEQYF
clone_size: few; d_call: TRBD2; v_call: TRBV27; j_call: TRBJ2-3; cdr3_nt: TGTGCCAGCAGTCCCCCCCTAGCGGGGGGGCCAGATACGCAGTATTTT; cdr3_aa: CASSPPLAGGPDTQYF
clone_size: -; d_call: TRBD1; v_call: TRBV19; j_call: TRBJ1-1; cdr3_nt: TGTGCCAGTAAAGACAGGGTGTATGCTGAAGCTTTCTTT; cdr3_aa: CASKDRVYAEAFF
clone_size: few; d_call: -; v_call: TRBV20-1; j_call: TRBJ2-1; cdr3_nt: TGCAGTGCTAGAGATGAGGGGCAACAGGGCAATGAGCAGTTCTTC; cdr3_aa: CSARDEGQQGNEQFF
clone_size: few; d_call: -; v_call: TRBV20-1; j_call: TRBJ2-1; cdr3_nt: TGCAGTGCTAGGGTGCGGGTCAGCTCCTACAATGAGCAGTTCTTC; cdr3_aa: CSARVRVSSYNEQFF
clone_size: many; d_call: -; v_call: TRBV15; j_call: TRBJ1-1; cdr3_nt: TGTGCCACCAGCCAGGAATTAGAAGTCGCTGAAGCTTTCTTT; cdr3_aa: CATSQELEVAEAFF
clone_size: few; d_call: TRBD2; v_call: TRBV12-5; j_call: TRBJ2-2; cdr3_nt: TGTGCTAGTGGTTTTGGTAGCAAAGAACTAGCGGACCCTAACACCGGGGAGCTGTTTTTT; cdr3_aa: CASGFGSKELADPNTGELFF
clone_size: -; d_call: -; v_call: TRBV6-1; j_call: TRBJ1-1; cdr3_nt: TGTGCCAGCATCCTGCAGGGGAACACTGAAGCTTTCTTT; cdr3_aa: CASILQGNTEAFF
clone_size: -; d_call: -; v_call: TRBV7-9; j_call: TRBJ2-3; cdr3_nt: TGTGCCAGCAGCTCCCCTCGGTCGCCGTCTGTAGATACGCAGTATTTT; cdr3_aa: CASSSPRSPSVDTQYF
clone_size: -; d_call: -; v_call: TRBV20-1; j_call: TRBJ2-1; cdr3_nt: TGCAGTGCTAGATTGGGGAAAAACAATGAGCAGTTCTTC; cdr3_aa: CSARLGKNNEQFF
clone_size: few; d_call: -; v_call: TRBV28; j_call: TRBJ2-7; cdr3_nt: TGTGCCAGCAGTTTACAGGTGCCAGGGGCCTACGAGCAGTACTTC; cdr3_aa: CASSLQVPGAYEQYF
clone_size: -; d_call: -; v_call: TRBV24-1; j_call: TRBJ2-2; cdr3_nt: TGTGCCACCAGTGATTGGGGAGCGGGCGAGAACACCGGGGAGCTGTTTTTT; cdr3_aa: CATSDWGAGENTGELFF
clone_size: -; d_call: -; v_call: TRBV11-2; j_call: TRBJ2-1; cdr3_nt: TGTGCCAGCAGCGAAATTCCGGGACCCCCCCCCGGTGAGCAGTTCTTC; cdr3_aa: CASSEIPGPPPGEQFF
clone_size: few; d_call: TRBD1; v_call: TRBV10-1; j_call: TRBJ2-3; cdr3_nt: TGCGCCAGCAGTTTGGACAGGGGTGTGGATACGCAGTATTTT; cdr3_aa: CASSLDRGVDTQYF
clone_size: few; d_call: -; v_call: TRBV4-2; j_call: TRBJ1-2; cdr3_nt: TGTGCCAGCAGCCAAGAGGAGGGGATTGACTATGGCTACACCTTC; cdr3_aa: CASSQEEGIDYGYTF
clone_size: -; d_call: TRBD1; v_call: TRBV7-3; j_call: TRBJ2-1; cdr3_nt: TGTGCCAGCAGCTTAAAGGGACAGGGCCACAATGAGCAGTTCTTC; cdr3_aa: CASSLKGQGHNEQFF
clone_size: few; d_call: TRBD2; v_call: TRBV20-1; j_call: TRBJ2-3; cdr3_nt: TGCAGTGCTAGAGAGGGGACTAGCGGGAGAGCGCAGTATTTT; cdr3_aa: CSAREGTSGRAQYF
clone_size: few; d_call: -; v_call: TRBV4-2; j_call: TRBJ2-5; cdr3_nt: TGTGCCAGCAGCCAAGGAGACTGGGGCGAGACCCAGTACTTC; cdr3_aa: CASSQGDWGETQYF
clone_size: few; d_call: TRBD1; v_call: TRBV7-2; j_call: TRBJ2-3; cdr3_nt: TGTGCCAGCAAACAGGGGGTGTTGGCAGATACGCAGTATTTT; cdr3_aa: CASKQGVLADTQYF
clone_size: few; d_call: -; v_call: TRBV20-1; j_call: TRBJ2-1; cdr3_nt: TGCAGTGCCAATAGTCTCCATGAGCAGTTCTTC; cdr3_aa: CSANSLHEQFF
clone_size: many; d_call: -; v_call: TRBV6-2/TRBV6-3; j_call: TRBJ2-1; cdr3_nt: TGTGCCAGCATCCCAAAGGGGAGTGGTAATGAGCAGTTCTTC; cdr3_aa: CASIPKGSGNEQFF
clone_size: -; d_call: -; v_call: TRBV7-9; j_call: TRBJ2-1; cdr3_nt: TGTGCCAGCAGCTTATCAGAGCGTGATGAGCAGTTCTTC; cdr3_aa: CASSLSERDEQFF
clone_size: -; d_call: -; v_call: TRBV5-1; j_call: TRBJ1-1; cdr3_nt: TGCGCCAGCAGCTTGTTTAGTAGGACTGAAGCGTTCTTT; cdr3_aa: CASSLFSRTEAFF
clone_size: few; d_call: -; v_call: TRBV4-1; j_call: TRBJ2-3; cdr3_nt: TGCGCCAGCAGCCAAGAAGACAGATACACAGATACGCAGTATTTT; cdr3_aa: CASSQEDRYTDTQYF
clone_size: few; d_call: -; v_call: TRBV10-3; j_call: TRBJ2-7; cdr3_nt: TGTGCCATCAGTCAGTTGGGCGGGACCATCATCGAGCAGTACTTC; cdr3_aa: CAISQLGGTIIEQYF
clone_size: many; d_call: -; v_call: TRBV12-3/TRBV12-4; j_call: TRBJ1-2; cdr3_nt: TGTGCCAGCATTAAATCCGGTAACAGCGGGGGCTACACCTTC; cdr3_aa: CASIKSGNSGGYTF
clone_size: -; d_call: TRBD1; v_call: TRBV12-3/TRBV12-4; j_call: TRBJ2-1; cdr3_nt: TGTGCCAGCAGTTTAGAGGGGGCAGGGAATGAGCAGTTCTTC; cdr3_aa: CASSLEGAGNEQFF
clone_size: -; d_call: TRBD2; v_call: TRBV10-3; j_call: TRBJ2-7; cdr3_nt: TGTGCCATCAGTGGAAGGACTAGGTCGTCCTACGAGCAGTACTTC; cdr3_aa: CAISGRTRSSYEQYF
clone_size: many; d_call: -; v_call: TRBV6-6; j_call: TRBJ2-7; cdr3_nt: TGTGCCAGCAGTTTTCAGGGAGTCCACGAGCAGTACTTC; cdr3_aa: CASSFQGVHEQYF
clone_size: few; d_call: -; v_call: TRBV11-2; j_call: TRBJ2-3; cdr3_nt: TGTGCCAGCAGCTTAGGTGTCGGGGGCGATACGCAGTATTTT; cdr3_aa: CASSLGVGGDTQYF
clone_size: many; d_call: -; v_call: TRBV29-1; j_call: TRBJ2-7; cdr3_nt: TGCAGCGTTGAAACGTTCTACGAGCAGTACTTC; cdr3_aa: CSVETFYEQYF
clone_size: -; d_call: -; v_call: TRBV9; j_call: TRBJ2-1; cdr3_nt: TGTGCCAGCAGCGTAGTATGGGGGGCAGATGAGCAGTTCTTC; cdr3_aa: CASSVVWGADEQFF
clone_size: few; d_call: -; v_call: TRBV10-1; j_call: TRBJ2-4; cdr3_nt: TGCGCCAGCAGTGAGTCGAATTCAGGGGCCCACCCCAAAAACATTCAGTACTTC; cdr3_aa: CASSESNSGAHPKNIQYF
clone_size: many; d_call: TRBD2; v_call: TRBV29-1; j_call: TRBJ2-3; cdr3_nt: TGCAGCGTTGCCCCACTAGCGGGAGGGCGAGATACGCAGTATTTT; cdr3_aa: CSVAPLAGGRDTQYF
clone_size: -; d_call: -; v_call: TRBV6-1; j_call: TRBJ1-2; cdr3_nt: TGTGGCATATTCAGGGCTAAGTATGGCTACACCTTC; cdr3_aa: CGIFRAKYGYTF
clone_size: -; d_call: -; v_call: TRBV20-1; j_call: TRBJ1-1; cdr3_nt: TGCAGTGCTCGAAACCCCGGGGCTGAAGCTTTCTTT; cdr3_aa: CSARNPGAEAFF